This T cell receptor beta chain is drawn from a study of blood T cell repertoires in COVID-19. Looked up from germline, CDR1 is DFQATT and CDR2 is SNEGSKA (reference sequence). The trim removed 3 bases at V and 15 bases at J, leaving 8 bases unmatched. The CDR3 is 11 residues long. Clones were read by immunoSEQ multiplex PCR, and TCRdb kept only the in-frame ones, dropping some. The table records roughly 50,000 clones, 85% to 90% of them present only once. The rearrangement uses TRBV20-1 and TRBJ2-1; 7 nucleotides line up with TRBD1. Sequenced: peripheral blood. The source is a man aged 65 to 79 with acute or convalescent COVID-19. The CDR3 DNA follows: TGCAGTGCTAGGGTAGGACAGGTCTCGTTCTTC. As protein: CSARVGQVSFF.